This T cell receptor (beta chain) was found in a study of CD8 T cells in ankylosing spondylitis. It was by quantitative 5'-RACE with molecular barcodes that TCR beta libraries were made. TCRdb itself ran the 5' RACE reads through MiXCR, one entry per CDR3 protein. This repertoire shows about 130,000 distinct CDR3 sequences, 7% found once; its top ten account for more than 9%. Regarding the study as a whole: As reported, disease-linked clones showed significant enrichment in matched ankylosing spondylitis synovial fluid.

J gave up 2 bases and V 5 bases, and 7 bases lay outside the gene matches. The CDR3 consists of 15 residues. With respect to this clonotype: Its antigen is not known.

The sample taken for sequencing was blood, either unsorted or a sorted T cell fraction (not recorded which). This chain uses TRBV12-3 or TRBV12-4 with TRBJ1-2; TRBD1 aligns across 8 bases. This clonotype originated in a male donor with ankylosing spondylitis or in good health (not recorded which). CDR3 loop: CASSTSDRVNYGYTF. DNA of the CDR3: TGTGCCAGCAGTACCTCGGACAGGGTCAACTATGGCTACACCTTC.